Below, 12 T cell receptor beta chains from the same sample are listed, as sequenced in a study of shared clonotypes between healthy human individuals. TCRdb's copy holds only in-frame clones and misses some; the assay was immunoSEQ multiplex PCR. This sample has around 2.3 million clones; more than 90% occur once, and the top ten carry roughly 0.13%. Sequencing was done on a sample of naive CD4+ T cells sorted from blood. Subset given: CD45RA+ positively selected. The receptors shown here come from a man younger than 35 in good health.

CDR3 protein: CASSEGRAGSPTAFF. DNA for the CDR3: TGTGCCAGCAGTGAAGGCCGAGCCGGGTCTCCTACAGCTTTCTTT. V usage is TRBV6-1 and J usage is TRBJ1-1; no clear D. V was clipped by 1 base and J by 10 bases, with 19 bases between them. This CDR3 has 15 amino acids. Germline CDR1 is MNHNS and CDR2 is SASEGT.

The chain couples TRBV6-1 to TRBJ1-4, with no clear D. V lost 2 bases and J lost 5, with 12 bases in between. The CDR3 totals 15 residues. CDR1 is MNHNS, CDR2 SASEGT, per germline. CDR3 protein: CASSESRGNNEKLFF. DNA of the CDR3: TGTGCCAGCAGTGAATCTCGAGGGAACAATGAAAAACTGTTTTTT.

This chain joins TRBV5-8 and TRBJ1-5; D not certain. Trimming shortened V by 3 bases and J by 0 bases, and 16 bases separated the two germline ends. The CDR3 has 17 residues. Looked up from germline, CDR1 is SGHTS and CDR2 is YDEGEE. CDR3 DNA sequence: TGTGCCAGCAGCTCGGAAGGGCAGGTCCATAGCAATCAGCCCCAGCATTTT. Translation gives CASSSEGQVHSNQPQHF.

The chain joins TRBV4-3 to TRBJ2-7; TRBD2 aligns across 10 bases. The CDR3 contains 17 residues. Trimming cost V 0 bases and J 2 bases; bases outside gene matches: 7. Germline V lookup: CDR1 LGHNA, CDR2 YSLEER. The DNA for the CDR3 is TGCGCCAGCAGCCAAGATCCGCGACTAGCGGGTCCCTACGAGCAGTACTTC. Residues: CASSQDPRLAGPYEQYF.

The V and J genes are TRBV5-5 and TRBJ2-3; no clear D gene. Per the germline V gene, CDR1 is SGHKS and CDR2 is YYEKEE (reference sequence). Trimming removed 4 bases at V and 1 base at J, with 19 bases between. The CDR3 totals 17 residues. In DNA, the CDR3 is TGTGCCAGCAGCAACTTAGGGATCCGTGAGGGCACAGATACGCAGTATTTT. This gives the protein CASSNLGIREGTDTQYF.

CDR3 loop: CASSLDFYRGVTGELFF. The CDR3 nucleotides are TGTGCCAGCAGCTTAGATTTCTATCGGGGTGTCACCGGGGAGCTGTTTTTT. The chain couples TRBV11-2 to TRBJ2-2, with a weak D call TRBD2 (5 bases). The V and J ends lost 0 bases and 4 bases respectively, with 15 bases between them. CDR3 size: 17 residues. Germline V gene data show CDR1 as SGHAT and CDR2 as FQNNGV. Together with reference TRBV11-2 and TRBJ2-2, the CDR3 gives the full variable domain: EAGVAQSPRYKIIEKRQSVAFWCNPISGHATLYWYQQILGQGPKLLIQFQNNGVVDDSQLPKDRFSAERLKGVDSTLKIQPAKLEDSAVYLCASSLDFYRGVTGELFFGEGSRLTVL.

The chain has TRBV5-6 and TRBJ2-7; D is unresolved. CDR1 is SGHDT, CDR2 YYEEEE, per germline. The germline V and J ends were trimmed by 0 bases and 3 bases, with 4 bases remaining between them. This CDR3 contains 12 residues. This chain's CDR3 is CASSLDLYEQYF. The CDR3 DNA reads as TGTGCCAGCAGCTTGGACCTCTACGAGCAGTACTTC.

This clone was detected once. CDR3: CATSRGFITGGMETQYF. The CDR3 region has the DNA TGTGCCACCAGCAGAGGCTTTATCACAGGGGGGATGGAGACCCAGTACTTC. The chain combines TRBV15 with TRBJ2-5; 8 bases line up with TRBD1. The CDR3 extends over 17 amino acids. Per the germline V gene, CDR1 is LNHNV and CDR2 is YYDKDF (reference sequence). V shed 1 base, J shed 5 bases, and the junction held 12 bases outside the gene matches. Combining the CDR3 with reference TRBV15 and TRBJ2-5 gives the whole variable domain DAMVIQNPRYQVTQFGKPVTLSCSQTLNHNVMYWYQQKSSQAPKLLFHYYDKDFNNEADTPDNFQSRRPNTSFCFLDIRSPGLGDTAMYLCATSRGFITGGMETQYFGPGTRLLVL.

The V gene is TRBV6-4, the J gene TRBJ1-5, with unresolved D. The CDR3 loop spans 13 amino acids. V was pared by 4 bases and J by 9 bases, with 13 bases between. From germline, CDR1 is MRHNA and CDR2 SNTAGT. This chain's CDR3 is CASSGPRVPPQHF. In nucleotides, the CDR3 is TGTGCCAGCAGTGGCCCAAGGGTCCCGCCCCAGCATTTT.

In nucleotides, the CDR3 is TGCGCCAGCACCGAAAGACTAGCGGGAGGGCACTCCTACAATGAGCAGTTCTTC. It specifies CASTERLAGGHSYNEQFF. This chain connects TRBV5-1 to TRBJ2-1; TRBD2 aligns across 14 bases. There are 18 residues in the CDR3. Losses at the gene ends were 6 bases for V and 0 bases for J; bases not matched to a gene: 8. Germline V CDR1 and CDR2: SGHRS, YFSETQ.

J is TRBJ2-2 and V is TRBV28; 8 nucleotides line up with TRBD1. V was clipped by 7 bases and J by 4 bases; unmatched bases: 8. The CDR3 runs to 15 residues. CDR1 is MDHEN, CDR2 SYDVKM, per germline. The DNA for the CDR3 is TGTGCCAGCAAGATGGGACAGGCTGGCACCGGGGAGCTGTTTTTT. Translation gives CASKMGQAGTGELFF.

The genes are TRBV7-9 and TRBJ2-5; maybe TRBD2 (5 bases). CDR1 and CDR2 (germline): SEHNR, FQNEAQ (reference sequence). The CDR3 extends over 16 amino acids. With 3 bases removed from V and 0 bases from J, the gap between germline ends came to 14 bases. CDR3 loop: CASSFWTGINQETQYF. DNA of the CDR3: TGTGCCAGCAGCTTTTGGACGGGGATTAACCAAGAGACCCAGTACTTC.